This section outlines one T cell receptor beta chain sequence together with its context. This record comes from a study of shared T cell receptors in the human thymus. Only in-frame clones appear in the TCRdb table, and some are missing; sequencing was by immunoSEQ multiplex PCR. The data contain some 640,000 clones, around 87% of them singletons. The data also belong to a second study, concerning human thymus T cells. That source notes: Finnish infants who were healthy and having corrective surgery for congenital heart defects made up the donors. Thymic resections from corrective heart surgery supplied the tissue. What appeared biased in thymic and blood repertoires was the usage of V and J genes.

Material: thymocytes. This clonotype was sampled from a boy in the first two years of life with a congenital heart defect.

The CDR3 DNA is TGTGCCAGCAGTTTAGGGCGCGCGGGAGGCGGTTGGGGGGGATACGAGCAGTACTTC. It translates to CASSLGRAGGGWGGYEQYF. V usage is TRBV27 and J usage is TRBJ2-7; TRBD2 matches 8 bases. Germline assignment: CDR1 MNHEY and CDR2 SMNVEV (reference sequence). CDR3 length: 19 amino acids. J was trimmed by 4 bases and V by 2 bases; bases with no gene match: 19.